These T cell receptor beta chains were read from a single sample in a study of post-analysis software for immune sequencing data. MiXCR, applied by TCRdb to the PCR reads, yields one record per CDR3 protein. The repertoire holds 750,000 to 950,000 distinct CDR3 sequences, roughly 58% seen once, with roughly 4.4% in the top ten. The sequenced sample was blood. The receptors derive from a girl aged 10 to 17 with multiple sclerosis. Each CDR3 is given with its conserved first and last residue. Each record gives: V gene, clone size, J gene, D gene, CDR3 protein, CDR3 DNA. A D gene is named only where the DNA matches it firmly. Some rows have no size entry. The others give once, few or many, or a class for an expanded clone.

v_call: TRBV20-1; clone_size: few; j_call: TRBJ1-2; d_call: -; cdr3_aa: CSARGAGTVYGYTF; cdr3_nt: TGCAGTGCTAGGGGTGCCGGGACGGTCTATGGCTACACCTTC
v_call: TRBV5-6; clone_size: -; j_call: TRBJ2-3; d_call: -; cdr3_aa: CASSLSPSGTDTQYF; cdr3_nt: TGTGCCAGCAGCTTGTCGCCTAGCGGCACAGATACGCAGTATTTT
v_call: TRBV7-2; clone_size: few; j_call: TRBJ2-7; d_call: -; cdr3_aa: CASSLNGRGILDEQYF; cdr3_nt: TGTGCCAGCAGCTTAAATGGACGAGGGATTCTGGACGAGCAGTACTTC
v_call: TRBV7-3; clone_size: -; j_call: TRBJ2-5; d_call: -; cdr3_aa: CASSVLGLTQETQYF; cdr3_nt: TGTGCCAGCAGCGTCCTGGGACTCACGCAAGAGACCCAGTACTTC
v_call: TRBV9; clone_size: -; j_call: TRBJ2-3; d_call: TRBD2; cdr3_aa: CASSPRLAGGRVDTDTQYF; cdr3_nt: TGTGCCAGCAGCCCCAGACTAGCGGGGGGGCGGGTGGATACAGATACGCAGTATTTT
v_call: TRBV6-1; clone_size: -; j_call: TRBJ2-3; d_call: TRBD2; cdr3_aa: CASSEARGGATDTQYF; cdr3_nt: TGTGCCAGCAGTGAAGCTCGCGGGGGGGCAACAGATACGCAGTATTTT
v_call: TRBV20-1; clone_size: few; j_call: TRBJ2-5; d_call: -; cdr3_aa: CSARDPESRGVQETQYF; cdr3_nt: TGCAGTGCTAGAGACCCGGAATCGCGGGGCGTCCAAGAGACCCAGTACTTC
v_call: TRBV7-9; clone_size: -; j_call: TRBJ2-2; d_call: TRBD2; cdr3_aa: CASSPGTSGRSPNTGELFF; cdr3_nt: TGTGCCAGCAGCCCGGGGACTAGCGGAAGATCCCCTAACACCGGGGAGCTGTTTTTT
v_call: TRBV6-1; clone_size: -; j_call: TRBJ2-7; d_call: TRBD2; cdr3_aa: CASRGTSGGRTYEQYF; cdr3_nt: TGTGCCAGCAGGGGGACTAGCGGGGGCCGTACCTACGAGCAGTACTTC
v_call: TRBV29-1; clone_size: -; j_call: TRBJ1-1; d_call: -; cdr3_aa: CSALSGGNTEAFF; cdr3_nt: TGCAGCGCCCTAAGTGGGGGGAACACTGAAGCTTTCTTT
v_call: TRBV4-2; clone_size: once; j_call: TRBJ2-3; d_call: -; cdr3_aa: CASSQEVRHTDTQYF; cdr3_nt: TGTGCCAGCAGCCAAGAGGTGCGGCACACAGATACGCAGTATTTT
v_call: TRBV6-1; clone_size: -; j_call: TRBJ2-7; d_call: TRBD1; cdr3_aa: CASSAARDRVHEQYF; cdr3_nt: TGTGCCAGCAGTGCTGCCCGGGACAGGGTTCACGAGCAGTACTTC
v_call: TRBV7-9; clone_size: -; j_call: TRBJ1-4; d_call: -; cdr3_aa: CASSFGGNEKLFF; cdr3_nt: TGTGCCAGCAGCTTTGGTGGAAATGAAAAACTGTTTTTT
v_call: TRBV7-9; clone_size: -; j_call: TRBJ2-7; d_call: -; cdr3_aa: CASSKVAGYEQYF; cdr3_nt: TGTGCCAGCAGCAAGGTAGCTGGGTACGAGCAGTACTTC
v_call: TRBV5-8; clone_size: -; j_call: TRBJ2-1; d_call: -; cdr3_aa: CASSLAIRLAKNNEQFF; cdr3_nt: TGTGCCAGCAGCTTGGCCATTCGGCTAGCCAAGAACAATGAGCAGTTCTTC
v_call: TRBV20-1; clone_size: -; j_call: TRBJ2-1; d_call: TRBD2; cdr3_aa: CSARDAGLAVYNEQFF; cdr3_nt: TGCAGTGCTAGAGATGCGGGACTAGCGGTCTACAATGAGCAGTTCTTC
v_call: TRBV5-6; clone_size: -; j_call: TRBJ2-7; d_call: -; cdr3_aa: CASSFRTATYEQYF; cdr3_nt: TGTGCCAGCAGCTTCCGGACAGCCACCTACGAGCAGTACTTC
v_call: TRBV3-1; clone_size: -; j_call: TRBJ2-7; d_call: -; cdr3_aa: CASSRSAGEAYEQYF; cdr3_nt: TGTGCCAGCAGCCGTTCGGCAGGGGAGGCCTACGAGCAGTACTTC
v_call: TRBV20-1; clone_size: few; j_call: TRBJ2-5; d_call: -; cdr3_aa: CSASPYTGNQETQYF; cdr3_nt: TGCAGTGCCAGTCCCTATACAGGGAATCAAGAGACCCAGTACTTC
v_call: TRBV29-1; clone_size: -; j_call: TRBJ2-7; d_call: TRBD1; cdr3_aa: CSVGESQGAGEQYF; cdr3_nt: TGCAGCGTTGGTGAAAGTCAGGGGGCGGGCGAGCAGTACTTC
v_call: TRBV7-8; clone_size: -; j_call: TRBJ2-1; d_call: TRBD2; cdr3_aa: CASSPPGTSGDEQFF; cdr3_nt: TGTGCCAGCAGCCCGCCCGGGACTAGCGGCGATGAGCAGTTCTTC
v_call: TRBV7-3; clone_size: few; j_call: TRBJ2-7; d_call: -; cdr3_aa: CASSRVGGEQYF; cdr3_nt: TGTGCCAGCAGCCGCGTCGGTGGCGAGCAGTACTTC
v_call: TRBV7-9; clone_size: few; j_call: TRBJ2-7; d_call: -; cdr3_aa: CASSPLEKNYEQYF; cdr3_nt: TGTGCCAGCAGCCCGCTGGAAAAGAACTACGAGCAGTACTTC
v_call: TRBV12-3/TRBV12-4; clone_size: -; j_call: TRBJ2-7; d_call: TRBD2; cdr3_aa: CASRLLGGYEQYF; cdr3_nt: TGTGCCAGCAGGCTCCTGGGGGGGTACGAGCAGTACTTC
v_call: TRBV7-9; clone_size: -; j_call: TRBJ2-3; d_call: TRBD2; cdr3_aa: CASSFELAGADTQYF; cdr3_nt: TGTGCCAGCAGCTTCGAACTAGCGGGGGCAGATACGCAGTATTTT
v_call: TRBV6-2/TRBV6-3; clone_size: few; j_call: TRBJ2-4; d_call: -; cdr3_aa: CASSYADRRNGVQYF; cdr3_nt: TGTGCCAGCAGTTATGCGGACCGACGTAATGGTGTGCAGTACTTC
v_call: TRBV15; clone_size: few; j_call: TRBJ2-7; d_call: TRBD2; cdr3_aa: CATSRGSGSPCEQYF; cdr3_nt: TGTGCCACCAGCAGAGGTAGCGGGAGTCCCTGCGAGCAGTACTTC
v_call: TRBV7-9; clone_size: -; j_call: TRBJ1-4; d_call: -; cdr3_aa: CASSLAVSAYRREKLFF; cdr3_nt: TGTGCCAGCAGCTTAGCGGTGTCAGCATACAGAAGGGAAAAACTGTTTTTT
v_call: TRBV20-1; clone_size: once; j_call: TRBJ1-2; d_call: -; cdr3_aa: CSARSFLYDYTF; cdr3_nt: TGCAGTGCTAGATCGTTTCTTTATGACTACACCTTC
v_call: TRBV12-3/TRBV12-4; clone_size: -; j_call: TRBJ2-3; d_call: TRBD1; cdr3_aa: CASSSGQGQTDTQYF; cdr3_nt: TGTGCCAGCAGTTCAGGACAGGGTCAGACAGATACGCAGTATTTT
v_call: TRBV14; clone_size: -; j_call: TRBJ2-5; d_call: -; cdr3_aa: CASSPGPRKETQYF; cdr3_nt: TGTGCCAGCAGCCCCGGACCTCGAAAGGAGACCCAGTACTTC
v_call: TRBV29-1; clone_size: -; j_call: TRBJ2-1; d_call: TRBD1; cdr3_aa: CSADRQGWNEQFF; cdr3_nt: TGCAGCGCCGATCGACAGGGCTGGAATGAGCAGTTCTTC
v_call: TRBV6-5; clone_size: few; j_call: TRBJ1-4; d_call: -; cdr3_aa: CASSRTGLAGEKLFF; cdr3_nt: TGTGCCAGCAGTCGTACAGGGTTAGCGGGTGAAAAACTGTTTTTT
v_call: TRBV20-1; clone_size: -; j_call: TRBJ2-7; d_call: TRBD1; cdr3_aa: CSARETRDRSYEQYF; cdr3_nt: TGCAGTGCTAGAGAAACCCGGGACAGATCCTACGAGCAGTACTTC
v_call: TRBV12-3/TRBV12-4; clone_size: -; j_call: TRBJ1-2; d_call: -; cdr3_aa: CASSFRPYGYTF; cdr3_nt: TGTGCCAGCAGTTTCCGACCCTACGGCTACACCTTC
v_call: TRBV12-3/TRBV12-4; clone_size: -; j_call: TRBJ2-7; d_call: TRBD1; cdr3_aa: CASSPQGAKAYEQYF; cdr3_nt: TGTGCCAGCAGTCCACAGGGGGCTAAGGCCTACGAGCAGTACTTC
v_call: TRBV7-9; clone_size: -; j_call: TRBJ2-3; d_call: TRBD2; cdr3_aa: CASSGWERAGDTDTQYF; cdr3_nt: TGTGCCAGCAGCGGCTGGGAGCGAGCGGGAGACACAGATACGCAGTATTTT
v_call: TRBV5-1; clone_size: -; j_call: TRBJ2-6; d_call: -; cdr3_aa: CASCFGSGHRSSGANVLTF; cdr3_nt: TGCGCCAGCTGTTTCGGCTCGGGACACCGGAGCTCTGGGGCCAACGTCCTGACTTTC
v_call: TRBV11-1; clone_size: -; j_call: TRBJ2-1; d_call: TRBD2; cdr3_aa: CASSLTGTKLYNEQFF; cdr3_nt: TGTGCCAGCAGCTTAACCGGGACTAAGCTCTACAATGAGCAGTTCTTC
v_call: TRBV29-1; clone_size: -; j_call: TRBJ2-3; d_call: -; cdr3_aa: CSATGPLSTDTQYF; cdr3_nt: TGCAGCGCAACCGGGCCGTTAAGCACAGATACGCAGTATTTT
v_call: TRBV11-2; clone_size: once; j_call: TRBJ1-1; d_call: -; cdr3_aa: CASSLFKTLGTEAFF; cdr3_nt: TGTGCCAGCAGCTTATTCAAGACTCTGGGCACTGAAGCTTTCTTT
v_call: TRBV10-3; clone_size: few; j_call: TRBJ2-3; d_call: -; cdr3_aa: CAISVEAATQYF; cdr3_nt: TGTGCCATCTCTGTGGAAGCCGCTACGCAGTATTTT
v_call: TRBV11-2; clone_size: -; j_call: TRBJ2-3; d_call: TRBD2; cdr3_aa: CASSFSGRGTDTQYF; cdr3_nt: TGTGCCAGCAGTTTTAGCGGGAGAGGAACAGATACGCAGTATTTT
v_call: TRBV5-1; clone_size: once; j_call: TRBJ2-7; d_call: TRBD2; cdr3_aa: CASSLTSGDNSYEQYF; cdr3_nt: TGCGCCAGCAGCTTGACTAGCGGGGATAACTCCTACGAGCAGTACTTC
v_call: TRBV7-2; clone_size: -; j_call: TRBJ1-2; d_call: -; cdr3_aa: CATSLGAQNGYTF; cdr3_nt: TGTGCCACCAGCTTAGGGGCGCAGAATGGCTACACCTTC
v_call: TRBV6-5; clone_size: -; j_call: TRBJ2-7; d_call: -; cdr3_aa: CASTSGTRLYEQYF; cdr3_nt: TGTGCCAGCACCTCAGGGACCAGGCTCTACGAGCAGTACTTC
v_call: TRBV29-1; clone_size: few; j_call: TRBJ1-4; d_call: -; cdr3_aa: CSVEVGREGAKLFF; cdr3_nt: TGCAGCGTTGAAGTTGGCAGGGAAGGTGCAAAACTGTTTTTT
v_call: TRBV3-1; clone_size: -; j_call: TRBJ2-7; d_call: -; cdr3_aa: CASSQGVLRGSAEQYF; cdr3_nt: TGTGCCAGCAGCCAAGGAGTTCTCAGGGGTTCGGCCGAGCAGTACTTC